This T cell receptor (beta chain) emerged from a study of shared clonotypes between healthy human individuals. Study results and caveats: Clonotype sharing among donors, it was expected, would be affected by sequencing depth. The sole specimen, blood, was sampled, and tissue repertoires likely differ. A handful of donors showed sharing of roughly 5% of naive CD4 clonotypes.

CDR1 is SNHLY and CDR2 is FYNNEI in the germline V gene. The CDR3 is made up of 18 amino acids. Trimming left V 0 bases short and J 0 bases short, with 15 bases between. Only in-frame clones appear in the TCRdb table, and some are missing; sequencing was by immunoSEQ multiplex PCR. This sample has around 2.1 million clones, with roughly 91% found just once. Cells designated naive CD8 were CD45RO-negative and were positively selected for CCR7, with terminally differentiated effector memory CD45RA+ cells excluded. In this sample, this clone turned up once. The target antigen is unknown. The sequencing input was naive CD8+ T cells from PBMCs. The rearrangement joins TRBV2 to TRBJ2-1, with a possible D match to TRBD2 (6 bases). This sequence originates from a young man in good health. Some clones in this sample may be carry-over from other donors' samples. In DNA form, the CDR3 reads TGTGCCAGCAGTGAAGCTCCGATGGCGGGACCCTCCTACAATGAGCAGTTCTTC. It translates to CASSEAPMAGPSYNEQFF.